This T cell receptor beta chain emerged from a study of cytomegalovirus exposure and HLA in healthy donors. V lost 0 bases, J lost 8 bases, and 10 bases lay in between. This CDR3 has 14 amino acids. The PCR had 60 Vbeta and 13 Jbeta primers. Profiled with immunoSEQ multiplex PCR; TCRdb holds only in-frame clones, not every one. The sample holds around 100,000 clones; 75% are singletons and the top ten take about 9.4%. The chain carries TRBV23-1 and TRBJ1-4; D gene unclear. TRBV23-1 carries the ORF label, with uncertain function. The sequence derives from a man aged 45 to 65 in good health and CMV-seronegative. Sequencing was carried out using PBMCs. For the CDR3, the DNA is TGCGCCAGCAGTCAATCTGAAAGGGAGGAAAAACTGTTTTTT. Encoded protein: CASSQSEREEKLFF.